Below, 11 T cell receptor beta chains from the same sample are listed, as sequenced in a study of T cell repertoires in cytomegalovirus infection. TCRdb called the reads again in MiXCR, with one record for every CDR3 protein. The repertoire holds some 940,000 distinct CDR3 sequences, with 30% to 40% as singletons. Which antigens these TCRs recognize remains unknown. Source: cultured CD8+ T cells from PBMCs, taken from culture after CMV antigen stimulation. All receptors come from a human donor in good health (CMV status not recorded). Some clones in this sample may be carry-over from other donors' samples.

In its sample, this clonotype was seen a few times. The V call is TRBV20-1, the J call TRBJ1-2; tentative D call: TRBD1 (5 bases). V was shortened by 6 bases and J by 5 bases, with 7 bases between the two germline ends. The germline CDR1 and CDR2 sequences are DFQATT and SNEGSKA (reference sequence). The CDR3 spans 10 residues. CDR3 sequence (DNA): TGCAGTGCAAGACAGTATGGCTACACCTTC. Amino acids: CSARQYGYTF.

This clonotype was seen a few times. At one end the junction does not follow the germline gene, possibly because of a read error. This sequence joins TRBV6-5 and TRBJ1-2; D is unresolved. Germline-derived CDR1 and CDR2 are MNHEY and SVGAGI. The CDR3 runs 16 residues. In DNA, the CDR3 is TGTGCCAGCAGTTACTCGACAAGCAGCTTATCCTATGACTACACCTTC. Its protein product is CASSYSTSSLSYDYTF.

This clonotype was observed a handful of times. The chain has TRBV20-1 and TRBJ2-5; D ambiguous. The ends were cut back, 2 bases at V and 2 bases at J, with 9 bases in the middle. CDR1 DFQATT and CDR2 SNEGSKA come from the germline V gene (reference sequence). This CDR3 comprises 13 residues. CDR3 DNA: TGCAGTGCTAGAATGGACCGACAAGAGACCCAGTACTTC. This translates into CSARMDRQETQYF.

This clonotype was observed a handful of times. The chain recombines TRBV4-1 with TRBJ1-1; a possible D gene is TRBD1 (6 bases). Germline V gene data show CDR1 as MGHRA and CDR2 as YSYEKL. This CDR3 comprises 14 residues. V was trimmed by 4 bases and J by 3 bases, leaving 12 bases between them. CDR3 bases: TGCGCCAGCAGCCCGGACAGCGGCCACACTGAAGCTTTCTTT. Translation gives CASSPDSGHTEAFF.

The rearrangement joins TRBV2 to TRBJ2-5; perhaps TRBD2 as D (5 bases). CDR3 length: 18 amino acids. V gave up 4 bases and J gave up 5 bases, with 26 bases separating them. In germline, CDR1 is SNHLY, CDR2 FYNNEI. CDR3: CASSVNPPGPFPGETQYF. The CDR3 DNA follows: TGTGCCAGCAGTGTTAATCCCCCCGGACCCTTCCCGGGGGAGACCCAGTACTTC.

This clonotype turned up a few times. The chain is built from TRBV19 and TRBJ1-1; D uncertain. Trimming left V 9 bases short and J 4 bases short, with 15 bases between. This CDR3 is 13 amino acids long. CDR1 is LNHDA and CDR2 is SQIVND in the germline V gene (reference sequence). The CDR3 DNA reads TGTGCCAGCGACGGGTTCAGGAGCACTGAAGCTTTCTTT. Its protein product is CASDGFRSTEAFF. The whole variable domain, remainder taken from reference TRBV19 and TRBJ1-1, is DGGITQSPKYLFRKEGQNVTLSCEQNLNHDAMYWYRQDPGQGLRLIYYSQIVNDFQKGDIAEGYSVSREKKESFPLTVTSAQKNPTAFYLCASDGFRSTEAFFGQGTRLTVV.

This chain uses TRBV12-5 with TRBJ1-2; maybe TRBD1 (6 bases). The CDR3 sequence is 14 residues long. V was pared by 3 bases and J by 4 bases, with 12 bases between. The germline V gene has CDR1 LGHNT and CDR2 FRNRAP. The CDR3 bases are TGTGCTAGTGGTTTAGGGGGGCTTAGCTATGGCTACACCTTC. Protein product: CASGLGGLSYGYTF.

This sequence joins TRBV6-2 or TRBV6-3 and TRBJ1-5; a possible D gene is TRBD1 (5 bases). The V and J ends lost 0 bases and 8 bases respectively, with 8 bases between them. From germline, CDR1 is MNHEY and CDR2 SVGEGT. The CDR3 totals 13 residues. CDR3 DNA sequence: TGTGCCAGCAGTTACTCGACAGCCGAGCCCCAGCATTTT. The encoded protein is CASSYSTAEPQHF.

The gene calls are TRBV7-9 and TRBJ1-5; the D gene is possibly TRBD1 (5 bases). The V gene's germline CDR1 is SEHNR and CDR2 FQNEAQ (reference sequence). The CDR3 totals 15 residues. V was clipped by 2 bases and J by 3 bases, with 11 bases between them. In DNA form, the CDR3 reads TGTGCCAGCAGCTTATCCGACAGCTTCAATCAGCCCCAGCATTTT. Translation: CASSLSDSFNQPQHF.

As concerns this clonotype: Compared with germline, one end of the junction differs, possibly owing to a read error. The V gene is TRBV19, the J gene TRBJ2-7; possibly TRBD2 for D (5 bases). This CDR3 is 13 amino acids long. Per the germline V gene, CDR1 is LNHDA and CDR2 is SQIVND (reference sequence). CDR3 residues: CVSSDQVAYEQYF. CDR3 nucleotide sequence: TGTGTCAGTAGCGACCAAGTAGCCTACGAGCAGTACTTC.

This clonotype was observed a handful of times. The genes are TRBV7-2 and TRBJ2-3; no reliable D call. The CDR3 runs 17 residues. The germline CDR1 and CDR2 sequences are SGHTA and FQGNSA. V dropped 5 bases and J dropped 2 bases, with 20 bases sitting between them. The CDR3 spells CASSPSLGFYLTDTQYF. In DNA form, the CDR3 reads TGTGCCAGCAGCCCGAGCTTAGGGTTTTACCTCACAGATACGCAGTATTTT.